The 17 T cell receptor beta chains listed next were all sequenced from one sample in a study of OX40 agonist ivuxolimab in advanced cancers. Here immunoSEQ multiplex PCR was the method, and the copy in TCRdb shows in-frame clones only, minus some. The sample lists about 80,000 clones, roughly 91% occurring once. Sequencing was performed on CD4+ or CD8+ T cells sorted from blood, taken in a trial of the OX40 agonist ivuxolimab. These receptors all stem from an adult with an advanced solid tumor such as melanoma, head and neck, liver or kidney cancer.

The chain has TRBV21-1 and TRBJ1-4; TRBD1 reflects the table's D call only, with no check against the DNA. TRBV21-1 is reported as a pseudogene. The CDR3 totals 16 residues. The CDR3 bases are TGTGCCAGCAGCGCTCCTAACGGGACAGCCCACGAAAAACTGTTTTTT. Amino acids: CASSAPNGTAHEKLFF.

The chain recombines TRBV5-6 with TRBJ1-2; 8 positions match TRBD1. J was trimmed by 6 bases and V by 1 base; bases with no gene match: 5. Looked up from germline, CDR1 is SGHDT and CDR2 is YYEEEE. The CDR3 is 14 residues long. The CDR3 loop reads CASSLRQGANGYTF. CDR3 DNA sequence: TGTGCCAGCAGCTTGCGGCAGGGGGCGAATGGCTACACCTTC.

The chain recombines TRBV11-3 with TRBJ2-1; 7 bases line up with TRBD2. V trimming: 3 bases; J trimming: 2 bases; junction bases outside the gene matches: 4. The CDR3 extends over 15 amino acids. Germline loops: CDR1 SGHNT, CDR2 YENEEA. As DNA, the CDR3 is TGTGCCAGCAGCTTGCGTGGGGGGGCCTACAATGAGCAGTTCTTC. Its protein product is CASSLRGGAYNEQFF.

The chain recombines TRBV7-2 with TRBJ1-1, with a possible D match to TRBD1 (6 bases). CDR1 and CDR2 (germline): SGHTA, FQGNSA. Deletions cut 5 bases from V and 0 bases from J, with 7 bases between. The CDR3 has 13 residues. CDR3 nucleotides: TGTGCCAGCAGCGGACAGTTGAACACTGAAGCTTTCTTT. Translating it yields CASSGQLNTEAFF.

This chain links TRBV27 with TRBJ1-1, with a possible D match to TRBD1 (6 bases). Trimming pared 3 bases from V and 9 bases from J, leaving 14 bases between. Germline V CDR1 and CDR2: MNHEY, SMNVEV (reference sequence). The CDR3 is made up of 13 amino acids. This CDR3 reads CASSLGGQGKAFF. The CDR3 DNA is TGTGCCAGCAGTTTGGGGGGGCAGGGAAAAGCTTTCTTT.

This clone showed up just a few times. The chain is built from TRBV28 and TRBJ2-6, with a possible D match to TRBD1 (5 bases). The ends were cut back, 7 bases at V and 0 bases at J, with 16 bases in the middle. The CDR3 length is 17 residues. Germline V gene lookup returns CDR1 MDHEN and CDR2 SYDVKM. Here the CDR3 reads CASIGFQGYSGANVLTF. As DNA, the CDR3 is TGTGCCAGCATTGGTTTCCAGGGTTACTCTGGGGCCAACGTCCTGACTTTC.

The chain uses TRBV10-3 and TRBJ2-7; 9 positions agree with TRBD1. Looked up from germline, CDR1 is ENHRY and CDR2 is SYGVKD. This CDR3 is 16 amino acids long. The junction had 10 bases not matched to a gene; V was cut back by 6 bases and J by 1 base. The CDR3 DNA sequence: TGTGCCATCAGAAACCCGGGGACAGGGATTTCCTACGAGCAGTACTTC. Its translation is CAIRNPGTGISYEQYF.

The CDR3 region has the DNA TGCGCCAGCAGCCCGAAGCTGAGGGAGACAGATACGCAGTATTTT. Protein: CASSPKLRETDTQYF. The chain is built from TRBV4-3 and TRBJ2-3; D is possibly TRBD2 (5 bases). V shed 4 bases and J shed 3 bases, with 14 bases lying between them. The CDR3 is 15 residues long. CDR1 LGHNA and CDR2 YSLEER come from the germline V gene.

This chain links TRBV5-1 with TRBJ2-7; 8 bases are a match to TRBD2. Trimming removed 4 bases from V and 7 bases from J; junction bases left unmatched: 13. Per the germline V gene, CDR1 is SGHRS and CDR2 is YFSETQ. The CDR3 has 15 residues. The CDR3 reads CASSPDPGLAGEQYF. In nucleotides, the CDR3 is TGCGCCAGCAGCCCGGACCCGGGATTAGCGGGGGAGCAGTACTTC.

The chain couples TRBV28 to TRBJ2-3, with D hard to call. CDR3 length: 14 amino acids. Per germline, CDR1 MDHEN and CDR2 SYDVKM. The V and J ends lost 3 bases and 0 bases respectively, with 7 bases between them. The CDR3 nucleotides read TGTGCCAGCAGTTTGGGCCTAAGCACAGATACGCAGTATTTT. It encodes CASSLGLSTDTQYF.

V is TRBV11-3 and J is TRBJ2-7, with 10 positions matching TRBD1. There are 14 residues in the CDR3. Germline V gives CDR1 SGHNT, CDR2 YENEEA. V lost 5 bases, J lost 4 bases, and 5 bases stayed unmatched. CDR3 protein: CASSGRDRGYEQYF. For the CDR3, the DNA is TGTGCCAGCAGCGGGAGGGACAGGGGATACGAGCAGTACTTC.

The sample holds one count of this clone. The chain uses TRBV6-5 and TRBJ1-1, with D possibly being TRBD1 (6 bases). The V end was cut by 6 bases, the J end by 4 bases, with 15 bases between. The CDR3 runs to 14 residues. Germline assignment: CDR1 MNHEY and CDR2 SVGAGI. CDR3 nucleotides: TGTGCCAGCAGCCGATTAGGGGGAGGCACTGAAGCTTTCTTT. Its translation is CASSRLGGGTEAFF.

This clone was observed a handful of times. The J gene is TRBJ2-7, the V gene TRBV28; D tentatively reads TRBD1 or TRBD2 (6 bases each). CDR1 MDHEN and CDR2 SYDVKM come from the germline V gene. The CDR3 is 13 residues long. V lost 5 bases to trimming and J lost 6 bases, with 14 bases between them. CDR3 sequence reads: CASSGGQGREQYF. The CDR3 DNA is TGTGCCAGCAGTGGGGGGCAGGGGCGCGAGCAGTACTTC.

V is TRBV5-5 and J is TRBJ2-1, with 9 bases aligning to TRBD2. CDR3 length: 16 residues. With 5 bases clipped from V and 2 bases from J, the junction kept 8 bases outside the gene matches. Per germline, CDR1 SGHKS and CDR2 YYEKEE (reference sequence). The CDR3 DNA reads TGTGCCAGCAGTCCCTCTAGCGGGACGGCCTACAATGAGCAGTTCTTC. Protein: CASSPSSGTAYNEQFF.

CDR3 sequence (DNA): TGTGCCAGCTCCCGTCGACAGGGAATAGACACTGAAGCTTTCTTT. It translates to CASSRRQGIDTEAFF. V is TRBV18 and J is TRBJ1-1; 7 nucleotides line up with TRBD1. The CDR3 length is 15 residues. The V segment lost 6 bases and the J segment 3 bases; nucleotides outside the gene matches: 10. Germline values: CDR1 KGHSH, CDR2 LQKENI.

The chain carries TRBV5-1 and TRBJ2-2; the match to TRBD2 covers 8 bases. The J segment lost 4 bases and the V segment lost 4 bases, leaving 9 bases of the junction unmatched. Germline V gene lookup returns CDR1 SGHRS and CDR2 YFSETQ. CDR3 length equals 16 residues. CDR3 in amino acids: CASSGSGGPGTGELFF. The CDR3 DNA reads TGCGCCAGCAGCGGGTCGGGAGGGCCGGGCACCGGGGAGCTGTTTTTT. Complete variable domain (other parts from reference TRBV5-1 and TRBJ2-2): KAGVTQTPRYLIKTRGQQVTLSCSPISGHRSVSWYQQTPGQGLQFLFEYFSETQRNKGNFPGRFSGRQFSNSRSEMNVSTLELGDSALYLCASSGSGGPGTGELFFGEGSRLTVL.

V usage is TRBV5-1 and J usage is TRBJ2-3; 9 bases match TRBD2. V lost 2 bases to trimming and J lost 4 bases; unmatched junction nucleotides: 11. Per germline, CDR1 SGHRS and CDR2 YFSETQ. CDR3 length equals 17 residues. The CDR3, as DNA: TGCGCCAGCAGCTTCTACCTGCGGGGGGGCTCGGCAGATACGCAGTATTTT. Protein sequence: CASSFYLRGGSADTQYF.